This TCR beta chain was captured by sequencing in a study of human T cells and chemical hapten exposure. On the study more broadly: Per-sample variation in TCR yield stemmed mainly from small pooled library volume differences.

This clonotype was seen a few times. Its target is not known. Study-level findings and limits: TCRs whose frequency exceeded 1 in 1000 remained the same following DPC sensitization.

As the library was built, unique molecular identifiers were attached to individual cDNA molecules. In TCRdb, the RACE reads were re-called with MiXCR into one record per CDR3 protein. The table has about 45,000 distinct CDR3 sequences, 3.5% to 4.5% seen once. V dropped 2 bases and J dropped 1 base, with 18 bases sitting between them. Germline loops: CDR1 MNHEY, CDR2 SVGEGT. The CDR3 loop spans 17 amino acids. Time point of the sample: healthy volunteer bleed at 2 weeks. Unfractionated whole blood yielded the extracted total RNA. This TCR was recovered from a human donor in good health. Some clones in this sample may be carry-over from other donors' samples. Sequenced material: whole blood. The chain employs TRBV6-2 or TRBV6-3 and TRBJ2-7; D may be TRBD1 or TRBD2 (5 bases each). The CDR3 coding sequence is TGTGCCAGCAGTTACGACCCAGAGGGGCTGTGGTCCTACGAGCAGTACTTC. It specifies CASSYDPEGLWSYEQYF.